This TCR beta chain emerged from a study of response to subunit inactivated influenza vaccine. Looked up from germline, CDR1 is MNHEY and CDR2 is SMNVEV (reference sequence). CDR3 length equals 15 residues. Trimming at V came to 9 bases and at J to 1 base, leaving 12 bases not matched to a gene. MiXCR, applied by TCRdb to the RT-PCR reads, yields one record per CDR3 protein. The table has about half a million distinct CDR3 sequences, roughly 8.2% seen once; the top ten hold 10% to 15%. The origin of this receptor is a man between 45 and 75 years old who received an inactivated influenza vaccine. The input for sequencing was PBMCs from blood, taken roughly 24 months after vaccination. V and J are TRBV27 and TRBJ2-7, with 7 bases aligning to TRBD2. CDR3 bases: TGTGCCAGGCCGTGGGCTAGCGGCCAATCCTACGAGCAGTACTTC. Residues: CARPWASGQSYEQYF.